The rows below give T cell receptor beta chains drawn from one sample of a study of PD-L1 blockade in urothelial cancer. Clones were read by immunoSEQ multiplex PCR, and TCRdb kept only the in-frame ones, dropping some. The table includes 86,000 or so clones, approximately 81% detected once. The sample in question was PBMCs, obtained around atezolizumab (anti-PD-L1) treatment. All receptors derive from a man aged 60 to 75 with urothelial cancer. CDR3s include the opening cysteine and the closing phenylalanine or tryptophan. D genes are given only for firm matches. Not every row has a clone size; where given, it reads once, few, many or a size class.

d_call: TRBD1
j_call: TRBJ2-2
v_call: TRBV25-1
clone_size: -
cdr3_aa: CASSGQGDTGELFF
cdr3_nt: TGTGCCAGCAGTGGACAGGGGGACACCGGGGAGCTGTTTTTT

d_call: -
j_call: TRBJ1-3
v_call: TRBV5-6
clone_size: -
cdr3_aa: CASSFDRPGNTIYF
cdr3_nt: TGTGCCAGCAGCTTCGACAGGCCTGGAAACACCATATATTTT

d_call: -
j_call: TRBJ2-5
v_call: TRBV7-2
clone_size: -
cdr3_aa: CASSLALRARETQYF
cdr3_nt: TGTGCCAGCAGCTTAGCGCTCAGGGCCCGGGAGACCCAGTACTTC

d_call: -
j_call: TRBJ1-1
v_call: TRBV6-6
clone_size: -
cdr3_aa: CASSQIRVDTEAFF
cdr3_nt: TGTGCCAGCAGCCAGATCAGGGTTGACACTGAAGCTTTCTTT

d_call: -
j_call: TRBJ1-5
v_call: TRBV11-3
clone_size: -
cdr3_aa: CASSLSGRGGMCQPQHF
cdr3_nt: TGTGCCAGCAGCTTATCGGGGCGGGGGGGGATGTGTCAGCCCCAGCATTTT

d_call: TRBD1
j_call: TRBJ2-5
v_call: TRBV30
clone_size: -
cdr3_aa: CAWSTTGGTETQYF
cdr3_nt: TGTGCCTGGAGTACCACAGGGGGAACAGAGACCCAGTACTTC

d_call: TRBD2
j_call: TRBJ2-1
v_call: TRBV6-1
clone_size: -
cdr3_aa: CASSVAGGANEQFF
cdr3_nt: TGTGCCAGCAGTGTGGCCGGGGGGGCCAATGAGCAGTTCTTC

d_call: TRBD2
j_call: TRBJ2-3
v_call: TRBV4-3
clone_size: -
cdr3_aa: CASSQDVPTSGNHIKLGTQYF
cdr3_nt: TGCGCCAGCAGCCAAGATGTCCCGACTAGCGGGAACCACATTAAATTGGGTACGCAGTATTTT

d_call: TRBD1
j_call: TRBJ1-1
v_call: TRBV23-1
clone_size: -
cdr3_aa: CASRRSRDREENTEAFF
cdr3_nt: TGCGCCAGCAGGCGGTCCCGGGACAGGGAAGAGAACACTGAAGCTTTCTTT

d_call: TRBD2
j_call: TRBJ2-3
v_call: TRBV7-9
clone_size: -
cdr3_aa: CASSLIAGRTDTQYF
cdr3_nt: TGTGCCAGCAGCTTAATAGCGGGACGGACAGATACGCAGTATTTT

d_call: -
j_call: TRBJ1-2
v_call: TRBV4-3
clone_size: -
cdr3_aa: CASSQDKRGPNYGYTF
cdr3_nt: TGCGCCAGCAGCCAAGATAAAAGGGGCCCGAACTATGGCTACACCTTC

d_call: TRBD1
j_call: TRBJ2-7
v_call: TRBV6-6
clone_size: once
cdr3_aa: CASSYSGQEAEQYF
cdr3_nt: TGTGCCAGCAGTTACTCGGGACAGGAGGCCGAGCAGTACTTC

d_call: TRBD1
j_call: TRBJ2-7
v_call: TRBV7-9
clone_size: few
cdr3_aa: CASSPTPGQASYEQYF
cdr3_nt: TGTGCCAGCAGCCCTACTCCCGGACAGGCCTCCTACGAGCAGTACTTC

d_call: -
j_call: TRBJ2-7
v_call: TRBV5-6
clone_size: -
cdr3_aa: CASSLRRLKRAYEQYF
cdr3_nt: TGTGCCAGCAGCTTGAGGAGGTTGAAGCGGGCCTACGAGCAGTACTTC

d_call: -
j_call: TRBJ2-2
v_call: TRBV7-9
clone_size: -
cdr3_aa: CASERGEVTGELFF
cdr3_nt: TGTGCCAGCGAAAGGGGCGAGGTCACCGGGGAGCTGTTTTTT

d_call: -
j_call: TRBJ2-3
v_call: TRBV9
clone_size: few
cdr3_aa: CASSERGGSGTDTQYF
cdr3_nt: TGTGCCAGCAGCGAGAGGGGGGGGTCGGGCACAGATACGCAGTATTTT

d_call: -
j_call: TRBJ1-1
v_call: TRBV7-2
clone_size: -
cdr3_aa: CASSLVRGGETAFF
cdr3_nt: TGTGCCAGCAGCTTAGTACGGGGGGGGGAGACAGCTTTCTTT

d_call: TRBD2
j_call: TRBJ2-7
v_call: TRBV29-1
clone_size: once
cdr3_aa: CSVSYWTSGIRRTYEQYF
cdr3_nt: TGCAGCGTTTCCTACTGGACTAGCGGGATACGACGGACCTACGAGCAGTACTTC

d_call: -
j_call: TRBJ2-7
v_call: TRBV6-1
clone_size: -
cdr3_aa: CASSERDTAYEQYF
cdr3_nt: TGTGCCAGCAGTGAACGGGACACCGCTTACGAGCAGTACTTC

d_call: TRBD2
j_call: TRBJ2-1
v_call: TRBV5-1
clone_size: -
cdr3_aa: CASSSRDRLAGNPRHNEQFF
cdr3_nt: TGCGCCAGCAGCTCTCGCGACCGACTAGCGGGAAATCCGAGGCACAATGAGCAGTTCTTC

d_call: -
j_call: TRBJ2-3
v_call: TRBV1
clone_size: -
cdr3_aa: CTSSQGGSTDTQYF
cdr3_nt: TGCACCAGCAGCCAGGGAGGGTCCACAGATACGCAGTATTTT

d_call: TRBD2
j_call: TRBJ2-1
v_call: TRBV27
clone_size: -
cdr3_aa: CASSSGGLAGTYNEQFF
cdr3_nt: TGTGCCAGCAGCTCTGGGGGGCTAGCGGGGACATACAATGAGCAGTTCTTC

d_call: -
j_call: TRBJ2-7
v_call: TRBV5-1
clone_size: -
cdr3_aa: CASSLTGVRNYEQYF
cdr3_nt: TGCGCCAGCAGCTTGACGGGGGTCCGGAATTACGAGCAGTACTTC

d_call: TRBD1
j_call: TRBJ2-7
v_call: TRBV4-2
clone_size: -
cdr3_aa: CASSAGTGIGYEQYF
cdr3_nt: TGTGCCAGCAGCGCCGGGACAGGGATTGGGTACGAGCAGTACTTC

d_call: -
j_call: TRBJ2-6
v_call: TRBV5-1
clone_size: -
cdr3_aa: CASSSQRGSSGANVLTF
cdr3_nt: TGCGCCAGCAGCTCCCAACGGGGGAGCTCTGGGGCCAACGTCCTGACTTTC

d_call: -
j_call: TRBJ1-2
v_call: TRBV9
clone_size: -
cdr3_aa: CASSVGANGYTF
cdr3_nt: TGTGCCAGCAGCGTAGGGGCCAATGGCTACACCTTC

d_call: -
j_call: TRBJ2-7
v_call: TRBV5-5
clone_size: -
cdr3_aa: CASSLAGLKSEQYF
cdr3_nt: TGTGCCAGCAGCTTGGCGGGACTGAAGAGCGAGCAGTACTTC

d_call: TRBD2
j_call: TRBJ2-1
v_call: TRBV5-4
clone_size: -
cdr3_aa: CASSLAGRSSGGAREQFF
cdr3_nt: TGTGCCAGCAGCCTGGCGGGTCGAAGTAGCGGGGGCGCCAGGGAGCAGTTCTTC

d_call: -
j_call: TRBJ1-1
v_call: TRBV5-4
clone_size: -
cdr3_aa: CASSRGLNTEAFF
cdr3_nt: TGTGCCAGCAGCCGGGGGTTGAACACTGAAGCTTTCTTT

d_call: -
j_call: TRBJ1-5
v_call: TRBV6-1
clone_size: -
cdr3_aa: CASSELQQPQHF
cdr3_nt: TGTGCCAGCAGTGAATTACAGCAGCCCCAGCATTTT

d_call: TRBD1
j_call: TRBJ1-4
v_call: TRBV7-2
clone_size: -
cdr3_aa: CASSKRTGEAWEKLFF
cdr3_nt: TGTGCCAGCAGCAAAAGAACAGGGGAAGCGTGGGAAAAACTGTTTTTT

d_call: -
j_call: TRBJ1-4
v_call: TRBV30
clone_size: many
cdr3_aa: CAAGGGFEKLFF
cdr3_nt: TGTGCTGCCGGGGGAGGGTTCGAAAAACTGTTTTTT

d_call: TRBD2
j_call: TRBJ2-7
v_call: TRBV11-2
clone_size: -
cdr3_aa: CASSKGTSDTNEQYF
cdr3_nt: TGTGCCAGCAGCAAGGGGACTAGCGATACCAACGAGCAGTACTTC

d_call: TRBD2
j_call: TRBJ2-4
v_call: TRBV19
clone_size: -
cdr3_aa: CASSPRGGLQLAKNIQYF
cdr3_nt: TGTGCCAGTAGTCCCCGGGGAGGGTTGCAGCTAGCCAAAAACATTCAGTACTTC

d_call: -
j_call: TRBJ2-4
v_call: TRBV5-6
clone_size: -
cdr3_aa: CASSSPVNIQYF
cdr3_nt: TGTGCCAGCAGCTCCCCCGTAAACATTCAGTACTTC

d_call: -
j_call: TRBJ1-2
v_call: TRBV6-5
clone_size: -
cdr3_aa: CASGERGDTYGYTF
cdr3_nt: TGTGCCAGCGGAGAGAGAGGGGACACTTATGGCTACACCTTC

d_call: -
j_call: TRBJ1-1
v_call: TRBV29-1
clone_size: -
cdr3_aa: CSVDQGMNTEAFF
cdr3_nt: TGCAGCGTTGACCAGGGGATGAACACTGAAGCTTTCTTT

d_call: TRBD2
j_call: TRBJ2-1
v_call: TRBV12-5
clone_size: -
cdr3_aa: CASGLGTSGNNEQFF
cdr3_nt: TGTGCTAGTGGTTTGGGGACTAGCGGGAACAATGAGCAGTTCTTC